The 19 T cell receptor beta chains in this list originate from one sample, sequenced in a study of high-grade serous ovarian cancer treatment subgroups. Tumor tissue was taken before any definitive surgery or chemotherapy was given. The data were produced by immunoSEQ multiplex PCR, yet TCRdb's version contains in-frame clones alone and is incomplete. The sample carries roughly 10,000 clones, 68% recorded once. Sequenced: tumor tissue. The receptors were gathered from a human donor with high-grade serous ovarian cancer.

The rearrangement uses TRBV30 and TRBJ2-7; perhaps TRBD2 as D (5 bases). V was pared by 2 bases and J by 3 bases, with 14 bases between. This CDR3 region has 14 residues. The V gene's germline CDR1 is GTSNPN and CDR2 SVGIG (reference sequence). CDR3 region: CAWSNDAGYYEQYF. CDR3 in DNA: TGTGCCTGGAGTAATGACGCGGGTTACTACGAGCAGTACTTC.

The chain recombines TRBV9 with TRBJ2-5; 7 positions agree with TRBD2. The J call could be wrong; TRBJ2-7 is a better fit for the DNA end. Germline-derived CDR1 and CDR2 are SGDLS and YYNGEE. The CDR3 is 15 amino acids. The DNA for the CDR3 is TGTGCCAGCAGCGCAGAAGCAGGGAGGGGCTACGAGCAGTACTTC. This sequence encodes CASSAEAGRGYEQYF.

The chain recombines TRBV7-2 with TRBJ2-7; 11 nucleotides line up with TRBD2. This CDR3 is 16 amino acids long. Germline trimming cut 4 bases from V and 0 bases from J; bases unmatched to any gene: 5. Germline loops: CDR1 SGHTA, CDR2 FQGNSA. This CDR3 is CASSSLAGGSSYEQYF. The CDR3 coding sequence is TGTGCCAGCAGCTCCTTAGCGGGAGGGAGCTCCTACGAGCAGTACTTC.

This sequence joins TRBV9 and TRBJ1-3; D is perhaps TRBD1 (5 bases). This CDR3 region has 14 residues. Trimming took 0 bases from V and 3 from J, leaving 7 bases between them. Germline V gene data show CDR1 as SGDLS and CDR2 as YYNGEE. The CDR3: CASSVEGDGNTIYF. Here the CDR3 DNA reads TGTGCCAGCAGCGTAGAAGGGGATGGAAACACCATATATTTT.

The gene calls are TRBV5-1 and TRBJ2-7; the D gene is possibly TRBD2 (5 bases). The CDR3 extends over 16 amino acids. Per the germline V gene, CDR1 is SGHRS and CDR2 is YFSETQ. With 0 bases removed from V and 3 bases from J, the gap between germline ends came to 16 bases. CDR3 residues: CASSLASGGGYYEQYF. Written as DNA, the CDR3 is TGCGCCAGCAGCTTGGCCTCCGGAGGCGGTTACTACGAGCAGTACTTC.

V and J are TRBV7-2 and TRBJ1-2, with TRBD1 matching 7 bases. The V and J ends lost 0 bases and 3 bases, in that order; junction bases with no gene match: 13. CDR3 length equals 18 residues. Germline V gene data show CDR1 as SGHTA and CDR2 as FQGNSA. CDR3 bases: TGTGCCAGCAGCTTAGCCGGGACAGAGCGTTTGAGGTACTATGGCTACACCTTC. This translates into CASSLAGTERLRYYGYTF. Looking up the rest from reference TRBV7-2 and TRBJ1-2 gives the full variable domain: GAGVSQSPSNKVTEKGKDVELRCDPISGHTALYWYRQSLGQGLEFLIYFQGNSAPDKSGLPSDRFSAERTGGSVSTLTIQRTQQEDSAVYLCASSLAGTERLRYYGYTFGSGTRLTVV.

The count of this clone is one. CDR3 bases: TGTGCCAGCAGCCACGGGGGGGAAGGTGGCTACACCTTC. Residues: CASSHGGEGGYTF. The chain carries TRBV14 and TRBJ1-2; weak D call: TRBD1 (5 bases). The CDR3 consists of 13 residues. Deletions cut 3 bases from V and 7 bases from J, with 12 bases between. The V gene's germline CDR1 is SGHDN and CDR2 FVKESK.

This clone was counted only a few times. The chain uses TRBV19 and TRBJ1-5, with D hard to call. The CDR3 contains 14 residues. Trimming cost V 4 bases and J 5 bases, with 12 bases left between them. Germline V gene lookup returns CDR1 LNHDA and CDR2 SQIVND (reference sequence). CDR3 protein: CASSRPSDYQPQHF. The CDR3 DNA reads as TGTGCCAGTAGTAGGCCCAGCGACTATCAGCCCCAGCATTTT.

The chain recombines TRBV28 with TRBJ2-5, with D perhaps matching TRBD1 or TRBD2 (5 bases each). The CDR3 covers 15 residues. Germline CDR1 is MDHEN and CDR2 is SYDVKM. Trimming took off 3 bases at V and 5 bases at J, with 16 bases between the two ends. The CDR3 loop is CASSFSGRARETQYF. For the CDR3, the DNA is TGTGCCAGCAGTTTCTCGGGACGCGCGCGGGAGACCCAGTACTTC.

The rearrangement joins TRBV6-5 to TRBJ2-7; D is possibly TRBD1 (7 bases). The germline CDR1 and CDR2 sequences are MNHEY and SVGAGI. With 0 bases removed from V and 5 bases from J, the gap between germline ends came to 14 bases. The CDR3 spans 15 residues. The CDR3 sequence: CASSYSRGVNHEQYF. The CDR3 nucleotides are TGTGCCAGCAGTTACTCCAGGGGGGTTAACCACGAGCAGTACTTC.

The chain is built from TRBV4-1 and TRBJ2-7, with D tentatively TRBD1 (6 bases). The CDR3 is 16 residues long. CDR1 is MGHRA, CDR2 YSYEKL, per germline. V was trimmed by 3 bases and J by 5 bases, leaving 20 bases between them. CDR3 amino acids: CASSQPGTPQRDEQYF. The CDR3 DNA is TGCGCCAGCAGCCAGCCCGGGACACCGCAACGGGACGAGCAGTACTTC.

The V gene is TRBV11-2, the J gene TRBJ2-1; no reliable D call. CDR1 and CDR2 (germline): SGHAT, FQNNGV. This CDR3 has 13 amino acids. V lost 4 bases and J 9 bases, leaving 13 bases between the germline ends. The CDR3 is CASSSLSQVEQFF. The CDR3 DNA follows: TGTGCCAGCAGCTCCCTCAGTCAGGTTGAGCAGTTCTTC.

The chain recombines TRBV18 with TRBJ2-4; 7 positions agree with TRBD1. Trimming removed 6 bases from V and 8 bases from J; junction bases left unmatched: 13. The CDR3 is 15 amino acids. CDR1 is KGHSH, CDR2 LQKENI, per germline. The CDR3 loop reads CASSLSPQGTHIQYF. CDR3 DNA: TGTGCCAGCTCCTTGAGTCCACAGGGGACACACATTCAGTACTTC.

DNA for the CDR3: TGTGCCAGCAGTTTCAAGCGGTCTGCAGACAATGAGCAGTTCTTC. This gives the protein CASSFKRSADNEQFF. The V call is TRBV6-1, the J call TRBJ2-1, with D possibly being TRBD2 (5 bases). V was trimmed by 5 bases and J by 5 bases, leaving 16 bases between them. Germline V gene data show CDR1 as MNHNS and CDR2 as SASEGT. This CDR3 comprises 15 residues.

The chain links TRBV6-6 to TRBJ2-1, with D possibly TRBD2 on 5 matching bases. Trimming took off 4 bases at V and 5 bases at J, with 15 bases between the two ends. The CDR3 runs to 15 residues. Germline V lookup: CDR1 MNHNY, CDR2 SVGAGI (reference sequence). CDR3 DNA: TGTGCCAGCAGTTTCAAGCGGTCTGCAGACAATGAGCAGTTCTTC. Its translation: CASSFKRSADNEQFF.

This rearrangement joins TRBV11-2 to TRBJ2-1; D is perhaps TRBD2 (5 bases). Trimming took 3 bases from V and 2 from J, leaving 20 bases between them. This CDR3 comprises 18 residues. Germline loops: CDR1 SGHAT, CDR2 FQNNGV. The CDR3 loop is CASSFSSSAGLTYNEQFF. The CDR3 DNA is TGTGCCAGCAGCTTCTCGTCGAGCGCGGGCCTTACCTACAATGAGCAGTTCTTC. Variable domain in full (rest from reference TRBV11-2 and TRBJ2-1): EAGVAQSPRYKIIEKRQSVAFWCNPISGHATLYWYQQILGQGPKLLIQFQNNGVVDDSQLPKDRFSAERLKGVDSTLKIQPAKLEDSAVYLCASSFSSSAGLTYNEQFFGPGTRLTVL.

This clone appeared a few times. The chain uses TRBV7-6 and TRBJ2-6; D is possibly TRBD2 (5 bases). Germline CDR1 and CDR2: SGHVS and FNYEAQ. The CDR3 has 15 residues. The V end was cut by 5 bases, the J end by 0 bases, with 8 bases between. CDR3 DNA sequence: TGTGCCAGCAGCCCCCGGGGCTCTGGGGCCAACGTCCTGACTTTC. Translating gives CASSPRGSGANVLTF.

The chain uses TRBV11-2 and TRBJ1-6, with D possibly TRBD1 on 5 matching bases. V lost 5 bases, J lost 7 bases, and 12 bases lay in between. The length of the CDR3 is 14 residues. The germline V gene encodes CDR1 SGHAT and CDR2 FQNNGV. The CDR3 DNA follows: TGTGCCAGCAGCGCGGGGACTTGGAATTCACCCCTCCACTTT. It yields the protein CASSAGTWNSPLHF.

The chain links TRBV6-5 to TRBJ2-1; 8 bases agree with TRBD1. Germline CDR1 and CDR2: MNHEY and SVGAGI. The CDR3 spans 12 residues. V was clipped by 4 bases and J by 9 bases; unmatched bases: 2. The CDR3: CASSSTGGEQFF. The CDR3, as DNA: TGTGCCAGCAGTTCAACAGGGGGTGAGCAGTTCTTC.